The rows below give T cell receptor beta chains drawn from one sample of a study of chemoradiotherapy in HPV16-positive cancers. Sequencing was performed with immunoSEQ multiplex PCR; in TCRdb, only in-frame clones are kept and a portion is missing. The sample contains about 68,000 clones, approximately 91% of which appear only once. The source material was blood, sampled from a patient who underwent chemoradiotherapy. Every receptor here comes from a human donor with HPV-associated anogenital cancer. CDR3s include the opening cysteine and the closing phenylalanine or tryptophan. D genes are given only for firm matches. Clone size is shown for a subset of rows, as once, few, many or a class of expanded clone.

D: -
V: TRBV6-5
J: TRBJ2-2
size: -
CDR3: CASTGSLTGELFF
DNA: TGTGCCAGCACGGGGAGCCTCACCGGGGAGCTGTTTTTT

D: TRBD1
V: TRBV5-4
J: TRBJ1-5
size: -
CDR3: CASSLGQGSNQPQHF
DNA: TGTGCCAGCAGCTTAGGACAGGGGTCCAATCAGCCCCAGCATTTT

D: -
V: TRBV11-3
J: TRBJ2-1
size: once
CDR3: CASSKASYNEQFF
DNA: TGTGCCAGCAGTAAGGCTTCCTACAATGAGCAGTTCTTC

D: TRBD1
V: TRBV10-3
J: TRBJ2-7
size: -
CDR3: CAIRSETGIGEQYF
DNA: TGTGCCATCAGGTCAGAGACAGGGATCGGCGAGCAGTACTTC

D: -
V: TRBV11-1
J: TRBJ1-6
size: -
CDR3: CASSRRDGYSPLHF
DNA: TGTGCCAGCAGCCGCCGGGACGGATATTCACCCCTCCACTTT

D: -
V: TRBV4-1
J: TRBJ1-3
size: -
CDR3: CASSGGGVKAGLSGNTIYF
DNA: TGCGCCAGCAGCGGAGGGGGGGTTAAAGCGGGACTCTCTGGAAACACCATATATTTT

D: -
V: TRBV6-1
J: TRBJ1-1
size: -
CDR3: CASTGIRSGTEAFF
DNA: TGTGCCAGCACGGGGATACGGAGTGGGACTGAAGCTTTCTTT

D: -
V: TRBV7-2
J: TRBJ1-1
size: -
CDR3: CASSTRSKGNTEAFF
DNA: TGTGCCAGCAGCACCCGATCCAAGGGTAACACTGAAGCTTTCTTT

D: TRBD1
V: TRBV29-1
J: TRBJ1-1
size: -
CDR3: CSVAVGQGNAEAFF
DNA: TGCAGCGTTGCGGTGGGACAGGGGAACGCTGAAGCTTTCTTT

D: -
V: TRBV18
J: TRBJ1-1
size: -
CDR3: CASSGGLNTEAFF
DNA: TGTGCCAGCTCAGGAGGCTTGAACACTGAAGCTTTCTTT

D: -
V: TRBV28
J: TRBJ2-7
size: -
CDR3: CASSERDRGQYF
DNA: TGTGCCAGCAGTGAAAGGGACCGGGGGCAGTACTTC

D: -
V: TRBV5-5
J: TRBJ2-2
size: -
CDR3: CASSSPGLRNTGELFF
DNA: TGTGCCAGCAGCTCACCGGGCCTACGGAACACCGGGGAGCTGTTTTTT

D: -
V: TRBV7-8
J: TRBJ1-6
size: -
CDR3: CASRGGIGGYPLHF
DNA: TGTGCCAGCAGGGGGGGAATCGGTGGATATCCCCTCCACTTT

D: -
V: TRBV4-1
J: TRBJ2-1
size: -
CDR3: CASSQGNEQFF
DNA: TGCGCCAGCAGCCAGGGGAATGAGCAGTTCTTC

D: -
V: TRBV5-4
J: TRBJ2-4
size: -
CDR3: CASSLVHVAKNIQYF
DNA: TGTGCCAGCAGCTTGGTACACGTAGCCAAAAACATTCAGTACTTC

D: -
V: TRBV29-1
J: TRBJ1-2
size: many
CDR3: CSVEVGNNYGYTF
DNA: TGCAGCGTTGAAGTTGGGAATAACTATGGCTACACCTTC

D: -
V: TRBV30
J: TRBJ1-1
size: -
CDR3: CAWSNTEAFF
DNA: TGTGCCTGGTCGAACACTGAAGCTTTCTTT

D: TRBD2
V: TRBV6-4
J: TRBJ2-3
size: -
CDR3: CASSDGTSGGLDTQYF
DNA: TGTGCCAGCAGTGACGGGACTAGCGGGGGGTTAGATACGCAGTATTTT

D: -
V: TRBV6-6
J: TRBJ2-1
size: once
CDR3: CASSSTGSGNEQFF
DNA: TGTGCCAGCAGTTCCACCGGGTCCGGCAATGAGCAGTTCTTC

D: -
V: TRBV15
J: TRBJ2-3
size: -
CDR3: CATSNGRTGTDTQYF
DNA: TGTGCCACCAGCAACGGGAGGACAGGCACAGATACGCAGTATTTT

D: TRBD1
V: TRBV5-4
J: TRBJ1-1
size: -
CDR3: CASSRDRANTEAFF
DNA: TGTGCCAGCAGTAGGGACAGGGCGAACACTGAAGCTTTCTTT

D: TRBD1
V: TRBV18
J: TRBJ2-7
size: -
CDR3: CASSSTGSSYEQYF
DNA: TGTGCCAGCTCCTCGACAGGGAGCTCCTACGAGCAGTACTTC

D: TRBD1
V: TRBV30
J: TRBJ1-6
size: -
CDR3: CAWRAGGRSPLHF
DNA: TGTGCCTGGAGGGCAGGGGGCCGGTCACCCCTCCACTTT

D: TRBD1
V: TRBV7-8
J: TRBJ1-5
size: -
CDR3: CASSSNHRGVNSNQPQHF
DNA: TGTGCCAGCAGCTCAAATCACAGGGGAGTTAATAGCAATCAGCCCCAGCATTTT

D: TRBD1
V: TRBV6-1
J: TRBJ1-4
size: -
CDR3: CASSVETGGLTNEKLFF
DNA: TGTGCCAGCAGTGTAGAGACAGGGGGGCTAACTAATGAAAAACTGTTTTTT

D: -
V: TRBV4-1
J: TRBJ1-5
size: few
CDR3: CASSQGGTLSNQPQHF
DNA: TGCGCCAGCAGCCAAGGGGGGACACTTAGCAATCAGCCCCAGCATTTT

D: TRBD1
V: TRBV7-9
J: TRBJ1-2
size: -
CDR3: CASSSADRAAGYTF
DNA: TGTGCCAGCAGCTCCGCGGACAGGGCGGCTGGCTACACCTTC

D: TRBD2
V: TRBV19
J: TRBJ2-2
size: -
CDR3: CATKRGLAGTGELFF
DNA: TGTGCCACCAAACGGGGACTAGCGGGAACCGGGGAGCTGTTTTTT

D: -
V: TRBV19
J: TRBJ2-6
size: -
CDR3: CASAGLFGANVLTF
DNA: TGTGCCAGTGCAGGTTTGTTTGGGGCCAACGTCCTGACTTTC

D: -
V: TRBV25-1
J: TRBJ1-1
size: -
CDR3: CASSETWNTEAFF
DNA: TGTGCCAGCAGTGAAACCTGGAACACTGAAGCTTTCTTT

D: -
V: TRBV11-1
J: TRBJ1-1
size: -
CDR3: CASSFLGEVNTEAFF
DNA: TGTGCCAGCAGCTTTCTCGGGGAGGTGAACACTGAAGCTTTCTTT

D: TRBD1
V: TRBV5-1
J: TRBJ2-7
size: -
CDR3: CASSLVTGGPYEQYF
DNA: TGCGCCAGCAGCTTGGTGACAGGGGGCCCCTACGAGCAGTACTTC

D: -
V: TRBV14
J: TRBJ1-2
size: -
CDR3: CASSHGSGYTF
DNA: TGTGCCAGCAGCCATGGGTCAGGCTACACCTTC

D: -
V: TRBV6-1
J: TRBJ2-1
size: once
CDR3: CASSGSRDNEQFF
DNA: TGTGCCAGCAGCGGAAGCAGAGACAATGAGCAGTTCTTC

D: -
V: TRBV27
J: TRBJ2-1
size: -
CDR3: CASRGRNYNEQFF
DNA: TGTGCCAGCAGGGGACGGAACTACAATGAGCAGTTCTTC

D: -
V: TRBV5-8
J: TRBJ1-2
size: -
CDR3: CASSPRERANYGYTF
DNA: TGTGCCAGCAGCCCCAGGGAGAGGGCTAACTATGGCTACACCTTC

D: TRBD1
V: TRBV14
J: TRBJ1-2
size: few
CDR3: CASSDPSGTGEGYTF
DNA: TGTGCCAGCAGTGACCCCTCCGGGACAGGGGAGGGCTACACCTTC

D: TRBD2
V: TRBV4-2
J: TRBJ2-7
size: -
CDR3: CASSQEGGSSYEQYF
DNA: TGTGCCAGCAGCCAAGAGGGCGGGAGCTCCTACGAGCAGTACTTC

D: TRBD1
V: TRBV27
J: TRBJ2-1
size: few
CDR3: CASSREGQGSHNEQFF
DNA: TGTGCCAGCAGTAGGGAGGGACAGGGGTCCCACAATGAGCAGTTCTTC

D: -
V: TRBV25-1
J: TRBJ1-2
size: few
CDR3: CASSWGAGYGYTF
DNA: TGTGCCAGCAGCTGGGGGGCAGGGTATGGCTACACCTTC

D: TRBD1
V: TRBV5-1
J: TRBJ1-2
size: -
CDR3: CASSRTGGYGYTF
DNA: TGCGCCAGCAGCCGAACAGGGGGCTATGGCTACACCTTC

D: -
V: TRBV13
J: TRBJ1-2
size: -
CDR3: CASSLGGLGGYTF
DNA: TGTGCCAGCAGCTTAGGCGGCCTCGGGGGCTACACCTTC

D: -
V: TRBV28
J: TRBJ2-1
size: -
CDR3: CASAGAGPSYNEQFF
DNA: TGTGCCAGTGCAGGGGCGGGACCCTCCTACAATGAGCAGTTCTTC

D: -
V: TRBV21-1
J: TRBJ1-1
size: once
CDR3: CASINIETGPGNTEAFF
DNA: TGTGCCAGCATCAATATCGAGACAGGGCCCGGGAACACTGAAGCTTTCTTT

D: -
V: TRBV6-5
J: TRBJ2-7
size: -
CDR3: CASSLTGYEQYF
DNA: TGTGCCAGCAGTTTAACGGGATACGAGCAGTACTTC

D: TRBD2
V: TRBV4-2
J: TRBJ2-5
size: -
CDR3: CASSQLAGEETQYF
DNA: TGTGCCAGCAGCCAACTAGCGGGAGAAGAGACCCAGTACTTC

D: -
V: TRBV7-9
J: TRBJ1-3
size: -
CDR3: CASSPRTVAIYF
DNA: TGTGCCAGCAGCCCCAGGACAGTGGCCATATATTTT

D: -
V: TRBV19
J: TRBJ2-1
size: once
CDR3: CASSISTRGNNEQFF
DNA: TGTGCCAGTAGTATCAGTACTCGAGGGAACAATGAGCAGTTCTTC

D: -
V: TRBV6-5
J: TRBJ1-6
size: -
CDR3: CASTPTAYNSPLHF
DNA: TGTGCCAGCACCCCGACGGCATATAATTCACCCCTCCACTTT

D: -
V: TRBV5-3
J: TRBJ2-7
size: -
CDR3: CACLLAGPYEQYF
DNA: TGTGCCTGTCTGCTGGCAGGCCCCTACGAGCAGTACTTC

D: TRBD1
V: TRBV7-9
J: TRBJ1-1
size: -
CDR3: CASSATGGTEAFF
DNA: TGTGCCAGCAGCGCTACAGGGGGCACTGAAGCTTTCTTT

D: TRBD1
V: TRBV28
J: TRBJ1-2
size: -
CDR3: CASSYTGQVYGYTF
DNA: TGTGCCAGCAGTTATACCGGACAGGTCTATGGCTACACCTTC

D: -
V: TRBV18
J: TRBJ2-5
size: -
CDR3: CASSLPGETQYF
DNA: TGTGCCAGCTCCCTACCCGGGGAGACCCAGTACTTC